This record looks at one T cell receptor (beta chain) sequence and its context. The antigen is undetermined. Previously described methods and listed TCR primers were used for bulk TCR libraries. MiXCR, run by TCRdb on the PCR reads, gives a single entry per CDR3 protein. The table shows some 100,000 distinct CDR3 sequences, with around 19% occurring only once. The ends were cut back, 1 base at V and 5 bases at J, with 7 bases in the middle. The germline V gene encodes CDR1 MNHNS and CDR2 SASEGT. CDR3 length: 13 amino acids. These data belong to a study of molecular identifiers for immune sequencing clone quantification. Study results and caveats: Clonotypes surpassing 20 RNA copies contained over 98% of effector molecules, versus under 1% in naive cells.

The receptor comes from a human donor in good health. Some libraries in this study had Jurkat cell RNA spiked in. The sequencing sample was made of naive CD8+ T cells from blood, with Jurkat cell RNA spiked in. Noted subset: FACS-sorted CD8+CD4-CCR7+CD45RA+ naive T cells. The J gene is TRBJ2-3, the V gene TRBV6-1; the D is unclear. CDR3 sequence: CASSEDFGDTQYF. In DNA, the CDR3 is TGTGCCAGCAGTGAAGACTTTGGAGATACGCAGTATTTT.